These 24 T cell receptor beta chains were all obtained from the same sample, sequenced in a study of cytomegalovirus exposure and HLA in healthy donors. PCR employed 60 Vbeta and 13 Jbeta primers. Here immunoSEQ multiplex PCR was the method, and the copy in TCRdb shows in-frame clones only, minus some. Among over 95,000 clones, more than 60% were seen once, and the ten largest hold roughly 2.5%. Material: PBMCs. These receptors all come from a female donor in good health and CMV-seronegative.

V and J are TRBV6-5 and TRBJ2-5; 9 positions match TRBD1. CDR3 length: 11 residues. Germline V lookup: CDR1 MNHEY, CDR2 SVGAGI. V was pared by 10 bases and J by 5 bases, with 2 bases of the junction left unmatched. The CDR3 DNA reads TGTGCCATAGGGACAGGGGAGACCCAGTACTTC. Amino acids: CAIGTGETQYF.

The chain couples TRBV5-6 to TRBJ2-2; a weak D match, TRBD2 (7 bases). The CDR3 is 16 residues long. Trimming pared 7 bases from V and 4 bases from J, leaving 20 bases between. Looked up from germline, CDR1 is SGHDT and CDR2 is YYEEEE. The CDR3 sequence is CASFEGGGPGTGELFF. CDR3 DNA sequence: TGTGCCAGCTTCGAAGGGGGGGGCCCGGGCACCGGGGAGCTGTTTTTT. Together with reference TRBV5-6 and TRBJ2-2, the CDR3 gives the full variable domain: DAGVTQSPTHLIKTRGQQVTLRCSPKSGHDTVSWYQQALGQGPQFIFQYYEEEERQRGNFPDRFSGHQFPNYSSELNVNALLLGDSALYLCASFEGGGPGTGELFFGEGSRLTVL.

This clone came up once. The chain links TRBV27 to TRBJ1-6; D is unclear. Trimming removed 4 bases from V and 9 bases from J, with 7 bases in between. CDR1 and CDR2 (germline): MNHEY, SMNVEV (reference sequence). This CDR3 has 12 amino acids. For the CDR3, the DNA is TGTGCCAGCAGTTCTGCGGGTTCACCCCTCCACTTT. Protein sequence: CASSSAGSPLHF.

This chain links TRBV7-8 with TRBJ2-5; 9 bases line up with TRBD2. Germline V gene sequence: CDR1 SGHVS, CDR2 FQNEAQ. The J segment lost 7 bases and the V segment lost 0 bases, leaving 9 bases of the junction unmatched. The CDR3 spans 16 residues. The CDR3: CASSLAASGGRGTQYF. DNA for the CDR3: TGTGCCAGCAGCTTAGCGGCAAGCGGGGGGCGGGGGACCCAGTACTTC.

In its sample, this clone was seen a few times. The rearrangement links TRBV19 to TRBJ1-5; 8 nucleotides agree with TRBD1. The CDR3 length is 13 residues. Germline V gene data show CDR1 as LNHDA and CDR2 as SQIVND (reference sequence). V lost 9 bases, J lost 2 bases, and 3 bases stayed unmatched. The chain's CDR3 is CASSGGRNQPQHF. The CDR3 DNA reads TGTGCCAGCTCAGGGGGCCGCAATCAGCCCCAGCATTTT.

The gene calls are TRBV14 and TRBJ1-6; D is unclear. This CDR3 spans 17 amino acids. Germline V gene lookup returns CDR1 SGHDN and CDR2 FVKESK. V was pared by 1 base and J by 0 bases, with 10 bases between. The CDR3 bases are TGTGCCAGCAGCCAAGTTCACTTAAGCTCCTATAATTCACCCCTCCACTTT. Amino acids: CASSQVHLSSYNSPLHF.

This clone was recorded many times. The chain joins TRBV19 to TRBJ1-6, with no clear D. The CDR3 extends over 15 amino acids. V was clipped by 6 bases and J by 0 bases, with 9 bases between them. CDR1 and CDR2 (germline): LNHDA, SQIVND (reference sequence). As DNA, the CDR3 is TGTGCCAGTAGGGAAGGGAGCTCCTATAATTCACCCCTCCACTTT. Protein product: CASREGSSYNSPLHF.

The chain carries TRBV25-1 and TRBJ1-2, with D possibly matching TRBD1 (6 bases). This CDR3 has 15 residues. The germline V gene has CDR1 MGHDK and CDR2 SYGVNS. Trimming pared 4 bases from V and 6 bases from J, leaving 18 bases between. The CDR3 loop is CASSARGGEGNGYTF. The DNA for the CDR3 is TGTGCCAGCAGTGCTCGAGGGGGTGAAGGGAATGGCTACACCTTC.

The chain links TRBV9 to TRBJ1-1; D is possibly TRBD1 (5 bases). V lost 4 bases and J 0 bases, leaving 13 bases between the germline ends. The CDR3 loop spans 15 amino acids. Germline loops: CDR1 SGDLS, CDR2 YYNGEE. The CDR3: CASSIDPTVNTEAFF. The CDR3 bases are TGTGCCAGCAGCATCGACCCGACAGTGAACACTGAAGCTTTCTTT.

Only a few counts were recorded for this clone. The gene calls are TRBV20-1 and TRBJ2-5; tentative D call: TRBD2 (5 bases). Germline assignment: CDR1 DFQATT and CDR2 SNEGSKA (reference sequence). The V and J ends lost 6 bases and 5 bases respectively, with 10 bases between them. The CDR3 sequence is 11 residues long. This CDR3 is CSAVLGETQYF. Here the CDR3 DNA reads TGCAGTGCCGTACTAGGGGAGACCCAGTACTTC.

The rearrangement uses TRBV7-9 and TRBJ2-2; 7 bases are a match to TRBD1. Germline values: CDR1 SEHNR, CDR2 FQNEAQ (reference sequence). Losses at the gene ends were 3 bases for V and 4 bases for J; bases not matched to a gene: 2. The CDR3 extends over 14 amino acids. The CDR3 nucleotides are TGTGCCAGCAGCTTCGGACAGGCCACCGGGGAGCTGTTTTTT. Translated: CASSFGQATGELFF.

This chain uses TRBV2 with TRBJ2-3, with TRBD2 matching over 13 bases. The CDR3 contains 15 residues. Germline V lookup: CDR1 SNHLY, CDR2 FYNNEI. V trimming: 7 bases; J trimming: 8 bases; junction bases outside the gene matches: 9. CDR3 sequence reads: CASKTGTSGKGTQYF. CDR3 coding DNA: TGTGCCAGCAAAACCGGGACTAGCGGGAAGGGTACGCAGTATTTT.

The rearrangement joins TRBV2 to TRBJ2-5, with 8 bases fitting TRBD2. Germline loops: CDR1 SNHLY, CDR2 FYNNEI. The CDR3 has 16 amino acids. With 7 bases clipped from V and 9 bases from J, the junction kept 19 bases outside the gene matches. Here the CDR3 reads CASKMRGTSSPGAQYF. The CDR3 bases are TGTGCCAGCAAAATGCGAGGGACTAGTTCGCCGGGGGCCCAGTACTTC.

This clone occurred a few times. The chain employs TRBV30 and TRBJ2-3; 8 nucleotides line up with TRBD2. The CDR3 is 10 amino acids. Per the germline V gene, CDR1 is GTSNPN and CDR2 is SVGIG (reference sequence). Germline trimming cut 5 bases from V and 9 bases from J; bases unmatched to any gene: 1. The CDR3 sequence: CAWGGGTQYF. The CDR3 bases are TGTGCCTGGGGCGGGGGGACGCAGTATTTT.

This clone was recorded only once. The chain joins TRBV7-2 to TRBJ2-7; 8 nucleotides agree with TRBD1. The CDR3 consists of 16 residues. J gave up 1 base and V 2 bases, and 7 bases lay outside the gene matches. Germline V gene sequence: CDR1 SGHTA, CDR2 FQGNSA. In DNA form, the CDR3 reads TGTGCCAGCAGCTTACGTCCGGGACAGGTATCCTACGAGCAGTACTTC. It yields the protein CASSLRPGQVSYEQYF. The variable domain in full, completed from reference TRBV7-2 and TRBJ2-7, reads GAGVSQSPSNKVTEKGKDVELRCDPISGHTALYWYRQSLGQGLEFLIYFQGNSAPDKSGLPSDRFSAERTGGSVSTLTIQRTQQEDSAVYLCASSLRPGQVSYEQYFGPGTRLTVT.

This chain joins TRBV5-4 and TRBJ1-2; 8 bases align to TRBD1. Germline trimming cut 4 bases from V and 5 bases from J; bases unmatched to any gene: 7. The germline CDR1 and CDR2 sequences are SGHNT and YYREEE (reference sequence). The CDR3 runs to 14 residues. CDR3: CASSLYDRGYGYTF. Written as DNA, the CDR3 is TGTGCCAGCAGCCTCTACGACAGGGGATATGGCTACACCTTC.

About this clone itself: One end of the junction does not line up with germline, which may come from a read error. J is TRBJ1-1 and V is TRBV7-9; no definite D call. Germline-derived CDR1 and CDR2 are SEHNR and FQNEAQ (reference sequence). The CDR3 sequence is 12 residues long. Written as DNA, the CDR3 is TGTTCCAGCAGCTTAACAAACACTGAAGCTTTCTTT. It yields the protein CSSSLTNTEAFF.

CDR3 loop: CRETDPYEQYF. CDR3 sequence (DNA): TGCAGAGAGACAGACCCCTACGAGCAGTACTTC. The rearrangement links TRBV29-1 to TRBJ2-5, with D perhaps matching TRBD1 (5 bases). Matching the DNA end better, TRBJ2-7 makes the J call doubtful. The CDR3 sequence is 11 residues long. CDR1 and CDR2 (germline): SQVTM, ANQGSEA.

The V gene is TRBV7-8, the J gene TRBJ1-6; a possible D gene is TRBD1 (5 bases). This CDR3 has 16 residues. From germline, CDR1 is SGHVS and CDR2 FQNEAQ. Trimming stripped 6 bases from V and 9 bases from J, with 21 bases between. Here the CDR3 reads CASRLTRVQGVSPLHF. In nucleotides, the CDR3 is TGTGCCAGCAGATTAACCCGGGTGCAGGGCGTTTCACCCCTCCACTTT.

The genes are TRBV7-9 and TRBJ2-1; D is perhaps TRBD2 (6 bases). From germline, CDR1 is SEHNR and CDR2 FQNEAQ (reference sequence). V was cut by 5 bases and J by 5 bases, with 10 bases left in between. The CDR3 runs to 13 residues. CDR3 loop: CASSRSSDNEQFF. As DNA, the CDR3 is TGTGCCAGCAGCCGATCTAGCGACAATGAGCAGTTCTTC.

This clone has only one observation. This chain uses TRBV9 with TRBJ2-2; tentatively, D is TRBD2 (7 bases). The germline V gene encodes CDR1 SGDLS and CDR2 YYNGEE. The CDR3 is made up of 16 amino acids. V lost 0 bases and J 4 bases, leaving 13 bases between the germline ends. The CDR3 reads CASSVAGGGSTGELFF. The CDR3 DNA is TGTGCCAGCAGCGTAGCTGGGGGGGGCAGCACCGGGGAGCTGTTTTTT.

V and J are TRBV27 and TRBJ1-1, with TRBD1 matching 12 bases. The CDR3 sequence is 16 residues long. CDR1 MNHEY and CDR2 SMNVEV come from the germline V gene (reference sequence). The V and J ends lost 3 bases and 1 base, in that order; junction bases with no gene match: 3. The CDR3 loop is CASSFRDRGPNTEAFF. The CDR3 DNA sequence: TGTGCCAGCAGTTTCCGGGACAGGGGGCCGAACACTGAAGCTTTCTTT.

This rearrangement joins TRBV19 to TRBJ1-1, with TRBD1 matching over 7 bases. Germline V lookup: CDR1 LNHDA, CDR2 SQIVND (reference sequence). The J segment lost 1 base and the V segment lost 5 bases, leaving 4 bases of the junction unmatched. There are 14 residues in the CDR3. CDR3 sequence reads: CASSPYRGNTEAFF. The CDR3, as DNA: TGTGCCAGTAGTCCATACAGGGGGAACACTGAAGCTTTCTTT.

The rearrangement joins TRBV5-3 to TRBJ2-5; a possible D gene is TRBD2 (5 bases). The DNA end is a closer match to TRBJ2-7, so the J assignment may be wrong. TRBV5-3 belongs to the ORF category, with a function that is uncertain. CDR3 length: 11 amino acids. CDR3 protein: CARLRRNEQYF. As DNA, the CDR3 is TGTGCCAGATTACGGAGGAACGAGCAGTACTTC.